This is a list of T cell receptor beta chains from one sample in a study of human T cells and chemical hapten exposure. MiXCR, run by TCRdb on the RACE reads, gives a single entry per CDR3 protein. The repertoire holds roughly 360,000 distinct CDR3 sequences, with approximately 5.1% as singletons. Specimen: whole blood, collected in connection with sensitization to the hapten diphenylcyclopropenone (DPC). The source is a woman between 50 and 59 years old with alopecia areata. Some clones in this sample may be carry-over from other donors' samples. CDR3s include the opening cysteine and the closing phenylalanine or tryptophan. D genes are given only for firm matches. Not every row has a clone size; where given, it reads once, few, many or a size class.

D	V	J	size	CDR3	DNA
NA	TRBV14	TRBJ2-3	NA	CASSQDTRGRTDTQYF	TGTGCCAGCAGCCAAGATACTCGGGGGCGGACAGATACGCAGTATTTT
NA	TRBV12-3/TRBV12-4	TRBJ1-5	NA	CASSFRGVWGNQPQHF	TGTGCCAGCAGTTTTCGAGGGGTTTGGGGCAATCAGCCCCAGCATTTT
NA	TRBV7-2	TRBJ1-5	many	CASSWGRFSNQPQHF	TGTGCCAGCAGCTGGGGGAGGTTTAGCAATCAGCCCCAGCATTTT
NA	TRBV7-9	TRBJ2-2	NA	CASSFGGITGELFF	TGTGCCAGCAGCTTTGGGGGTATCACCGGGGAGCTGTTTTTT
TRBD1	TRBV29-1	TRBJ2-1	many	CSVARDSNYNEQFF	TGCAGCGTTGCCCGGGACAGTAATTACAATGAGCAGTTCTTC
TRBD1	TRBV18	TRBJ1-5	many	CASSTGQLMTQHF	TGTGCCAGCTCAACGGGACAGCTCATGACCCAGCATTTT
NA	TRBV5-1	TRBJ2-7	NA	CASSLSVGQGRGEQYF	TGCGCCAGCAGCTTGAGCGTGGGGCAGGGACGGGGTGAGCAGTACTTC
TRBD2	TRBV5-1	TRBJ2-3	many	CASSPSGTEDTQYF	TGCGCCAGCAGCCCTAGCGGGACGGAAGATACGCAGTATTTT
NA	TRBV7-8	TRBJ2-7	few	CASSLEGLPLRQYF	TGTGCCAGCAGCTTAGAGGGGTTGCCACTAAGACAGTACTTC
NA	TRBV30	TRBJ1-1	NA	CAWSEGLNTEAFF	TGTGCCTGGAGCGAGGGCTTGAACACTGAAGCTTTCTTT
NA	TRBV9	TRBJ2-4	NA	CASSPRPFSGNIQYF	TGTGCCAGCAGCCCCCGTCCTTTTAGTGGGAACATTCAGTACTTC
NA	TRBV3-1	TRBJ1-6	many	CASSQAGNSPLHF	TGTGCCAGCAGCCAAGCTGGCAATTCACCCCTCCACTTT
NA	TRBV28	TRBJ2-7	NA	CASSQTGITYEQYF	TGTGCCAGCAGTCAAACGGGAATTACCTACGAGCAGTACTTC
TRBD1	TRBV14	TRBJ1-6	many	CASSQTGWDSPLHF	TGTGCCAGCAGCCAGACAGGGTGGGATTCACCCCTCCACTTT
NA	TRBV7-8	TRBJ2-3	NA	CASSPAADTQYF	TGTGCCAGCAGCCCGGCGGCAGATACGCAGTATTTT
NA	TRBV11-2	TRBJ1-4	NA	CASSSPGRPLNEKLFF	TGTGCCAGCAGCTCCCCCGGACGGCCGCTCAACGAAAAACTGTTTTTT
TRBD1	TRBV7-3	TRBJ1-1	few	CASSLLSGQGRGTEAFF	TGTGCCAGCAGCTTATTATCGGGACAGGGAAGAGGCACTGAAGCTTTCTTT
NA	TRBV20-1	TRBJ2-1	many	CSARDPSRGEQFF	TGCAGTGCTAGAGATCCCAGTAGGGGTGAGCAGTTCTTC
NA	TRBV29-1	TRBJ2-3	many	CSVDPNFADTQYF	TGCAGCGTTGACCCAAATTTCGCAGATACGCAGTATTTT
NA	TRBV7-2	TRBJ2-3	many	CASSVAGDATQYF	TGTGCCAGCAGCGTGGCCGGGGATGCTACGCAGTATTTT
NA	TRBV2	TRBJ2-7	many	CASRGGDEQYF	TGTGCCAGCAGAGGCGGCGACGAGCAGTACTTC
NA	TRBV18	TRBJ1-1	few	CASSPLPRNTEAFF	TGTGCCAGCTCACCACTCCCCCGCAACACTGAAGCTTTCTTT
TRBD1	TRBV4-2	TRBJ1-3	few	CASSQESGTGLGNTIYF	TGTGCCAGCAGCCAGGAGTCCGGGACAGGGTTAGGAAACACCATATATTTT
NA	TRBV4-1	TRBJ2-1	NA	CASSLTGSLEQFF	TGCGCCAGCAGCCTTACAGGGAGTTTGGAGCAGTTCTTC
TRBD1	TRBV6-2/TRBV6-3	TRBJ1-2	few	CASNRQGTKNYGYTF	TGTGCCAGCAACCGACAGGGTACGAAGAACTATGGCTACACCTTC
NA	TRBV15	TRBJ1-4	many	CATSRDFRPNEKLFF	TGTGCCACCAGCAGAGATTTCAGGCCTAATGAAAAACTGTTTTTT
NA	TRBV5-6	TRBJ1-6	few	CASSAGQSVLPNSPLHF	TGTGCCAGCAGCGCCGGACAGTCGGTCCTACCAAATTCACCCCTCCACTTT
TRBD1	TRBV20-1	TRBJ2-3	few	CSATLRQGSTDTQYF	TGCAGTGCTACGCTCAGACAGGGTAGCACAGATACGCAGTATTTT
TRBD1	TRBV29-1	TRBJ2-5	few	CSAQTGSAMDQYF	TGCAGCGCCCAGACAGGGTCGGCGATGGACCAGTACTTC
NA	TRBV29-1	TRBJ1-1	many	CSVDDTGLNTEAFF	TGCAGCGTTGACGATACAGGACTGAACACTGAAGCTTTCTTT
NA	TRBV11-2	TRBJ2-1	few	CASRTNEQFF	TGTGCCAGCAGGACCAATGAGCAGTTCTTC
TRBD2	TRBV5-1	TRBJ2-5	many	CASSPLIAGEETQYF	TGCGCCAGCAGCCCCCTGATAGCGGGGGAAGAGACCCAGTACTTC
NA	TRBV20-1	TRBJ2-1	NA	CSARALAREQFF	TGCAGTGCTAGAGCATTGGCCAGGGAGCAGTTCTTC
TRBD2	TRBV5-1	TRBJ2-1	many	CASSLGGRGNEQFF	TGCGCCAGCAGCTTGGGCGGGAGAGGGAATGAGCAGTTCTTC
NA	TRBV24-1	TRBJ2-2	NA	CATALGTGELFF	TGTGCCACCGCCTTGGGGACCGGGGAGCTGTTTTTT
NA	TRBV6-5	TRBJ1-5	few	CASPLGFNRDSNQPQHF	TGTGCCAGCCCGTTGGGTTTTAACAGGGATAGCAATCAGCCCCAGCATTTT
NA	TRBV7-2	TRBJ2-3	many	CASSTYTDTQYF	TGTGCCAGCAGCACGTACACAGATACGCAGTATTTT
TRBD2	TRBV20-1	TRBJ2-7	many	CSARTPAGGRYEQYF	TGCAGTGCCCGTACCCCTGCGGGAGGACGTTACGAGCAGTACTTC
TRBD2	TRBV20-1	TRBJ2-7	NA	CSAPTWASGKGKYEQYF	TGCAGTGCCCCTACCTGGGCCAGCGGGAAAGGCAAGTACGAGCAGTACTTC
NA	TRBV20-1	TRBJ1-1	NA	CSARIGGAGTEAFF	TGCAGTGCTAGAATCGGGGGCGCGGGTACTGAAGCTTTCTTT
NA	TRBV6-5	TRBJ1-2	many	CASGRGGANYGYTF	TGTGCCAGCGGTCGGGGGGGAGCTAACTATGGCTACACCTTC
NA	TRBV18	TRBJ1-4	few	CASSPRNTNEKLFF	TGTGCCAGCTCACCACGAAACACTAATGAAAAACTGTTTTTT
NA	TRBV4-3	TRBJ2-1	few	CASSQGLARDEQFF	TGCGCCAGCAGCCAAGGTCTAGCTCGGGATGAGCAGTTCTTC
NA	TRBV7-2	TRBJ2-7	NA	CASSSGGHEQYF	TGTGCCAGCAGTTCAGGGGGGCACGAGCAGTACTTC
TRBD2	TRBV7-9	TRBJ2-3	few	CASSPTGTSGDTQYF	TGTGCCAGCAGCCCCACCGGGACTAGCGGGGATACGCAGTATTTT
TRBD2	TRBV20-1	TRBJ2-7	many	CSAETWASGGEQYF	TGCAGTGCTGAGACGTGGGCTAGCGGGGGCGAGCAGTACTTC
NA	TRBV7-2	TRBJ2-3	many	CASSRPVRGPSTDTQYF	TGTGCCAGCAGCCGTCCTGTTAGGGGCCCTAGCACAGATACGCAGTATTTT
NA	TRBV20-1	TRBJ2-3	many	CSANPPERHSTDTQYF	TGCAGTGCTAACCCCCCAGAGCGGCATAGCACAGATACGCAGTATTTT
TRBD1	TRBV2	TRBJ1-4	many	CASDRDRNEKLFF	TGTGCCAGCGACAGGGACAGGAATGAAAAACTGTTTTTT
NA	TRBV5-1	TRBJ2-3	few	CASRDPTSTDTQYF	TGCGCCAGCCGGGACCCCACTAGCACAGATACGCAGTATTTT
TRBD2	TRBV15	TRBJ2-1	few	CATSSRLAGGQGEQFF	TGTGCCACCAGCAGCCGGCTAGCGGGAGGGCAGGGTGAGCAGTTCTTC
NA	TRBV28	TRBJ1-3	many	CASNQTVGTIYF	TGTGCCAGCAATCAGACCGTCGGCACCATATATTTT
TRBD2	TRBV7-6	TRBJ2-1	many	CASSSRTSRIYEQFF	TGTGCCAGCAGCTCTAGGACTAGTAGGATCTATGAGCAGTTCTTC
TRBD1	TRBV27	TRBJ2-1	NA	CASSLGTGGLSEQFF	TGTGCCAGCAGTTTGGGGACAGGGGGGTTGAGTGAGCAGTTCTTC
NA	TRBV11-2	TRBJ1-6	NA	CASSLWLAPLHF	TGTGCCAGCAGCTTATGGCTTGCACCCCTCCACTTT